These 16 T cell receptor beta chains were sequenced from one sample in a study of breast tumors, draining lymph nodes, adjacent tissues (dated by TCRdb to 2016 to 2017). The method behind the library was multiplex PCR. Data came from an Illumina HiSeq 2000. TCRdb ran its own pipeline on the public reads, namely fastp trimming at Q25 and MiXCR clone calling, and kept in-frame beta chains. Merged by CDR3 protein, the rows form single entries marked with the most common genes and DNA. In this sample the table shows roughly 130,000 distinct CDR3 sequences, approximately 29% of which occur a single time. The top ten hold roughly 2.2% of the sample. The lymph node samples were taken from the axillary draining lymph nodes of breast cancer patients. The sample consisted of axillary lymph node tissue. The receptor source for this set is a female donor with breast cancer. Some clones in this sample may be carry-over from other donors' samples.

Remarks on this clonotype: A single base separates this from a much larger clone, so it may be a read error. The chain employs TRBV6-2 or TRBV6-3 and TRBJ2-1; D ambiguous. Between the trimmed V and J ends, which lost 7 bases and 5 bases, there was a span of 9 bases. This CDR3 has 12 amino acids. Germline V gene lookup returns CDR1 MNHEY and CDR2 SVGEGT. Here the CDR3 reads CASTSQNNEQFF. The CDR3 coding sequence is TGTGCCAGCACCTCCCAGAACAATGAGCAGTTCTTC.

There are many counts of this clonotype. This rearrangement joins TRBV4-3 to TRBJ1-2; D ambiguous. Germline V gene lookup returns CDR1 LGHNA and CDR2 YSLEER. V was shortened by 0 bases and J by 9 bases, with 11 bases between the two germline ends. This CDR3 has 13 amino acids. The CDR3 protein is CASSQDLGDRYTF. The CDR3 nucleotides read TGCGCCAGCAGCCAAGATCTTGGAGACCGCTACACCTTC.

This chain uses TRBV18 with TRBJ2-5; D might be TRBD1 (6 bases). The V end was cut by 3 bases, the J end by 5 bases, with 13 bases between. CDR1 KGHSH and CDR2 LQKENI come from the germline V gene. This CDR3 has 14 amino acids. The CDR3 bases are TGTGCCAGCTCACCGAACAGGGTGCGGGAGACCCAGTACTTC. Translating it yields CASSPNRVRETQYF.

This clonotype has more than one count but fewer than ten. This chain joins TRBV5-1 and TRBJ2-5; D is undetermined. This CDR3 region has 15 residues. Germline CDR1 and CDR2: SGHRS and YFSETQ. The ends were cut back, 3 bases at V and 2 bases at J, with 14 bases in the middle. The DNA of the CDR3 is TGCGCCAGCAGCTCCTTGGACGGACGACAAGAGACCCAGTACTTC. It is translated as CASSSLDGRQETQYF.

In nucleotides, the CDR3 is TGTGCCAGCAGTCCCCCCCGGGACAGGGGTCGGACTGAAGCTTTCTTT. Protein product: CASSPPRDRGRTEAFF. V is TRBV7-2 and J is TRBJ1-1, with 10 bases that match TRBD1. The V segment lost 6 bases and the J segment 5 bases; nucleotides outside the gene matches: 12. This CDR3 contains 16 residues. Per the germline V gene, CDR1 is SGHTA and CDR2 is FQGNSA.

Of note for this clonotype: A read error may explain this, as a much larger clone is one base away. J is TRBJ2-7 and V is TRBV5-8; no clear D gene. The CDR3 extends over 14 amino acids. Germline lookup yields CDR1 SGHTS and CDR2 YDEGEE. Between the trimmed V and J ends, which lost 0 bases and 3 bases, there was a span of 10 bases. The CDR3 DNA reads as TGTGCCAGCAGCTTGGTCGCAGCTTACTACGAGCAGTACTTC. It translates to CASSLVAAYYEQYF.

This clonotype was counted ten times or more. V usage is TRBV4-1 and J usage is TRBJ2-3; 10 positions match TRBD1. The length of the CDR3 is 15 residues. The trim removed 4 bases at V and 3 bases at J, leaving 4 bases unmatched. Germline CDR1 reads MGHRA; CDR2 reads YSYEKL. CDR3 amino acids: CASSRSGQGTDTQYF. The DNA for the CDR3 is TGCGCCAGCAGCCGGTCGGGACAGGGGACAGATACGCAGTATTTT.

In this sample, this clonotype turned up a few times. This chain uses TRBV10-1 with TRBJ2-2, with a weak D call TRBD1 (6 bases). The V gene's germline CDR1 is WNHNN and CDR2 SYGVQD (reference sequence). V gave up 9 bases and J gave up 2 bases, with 10 bases separating them. The CDR3 consists of 13 residues. CDR3 DNA sequence: TGCGCCAGGGACAGCTATAACACCGGGGAGCTGTTTTTT. Its translation is CARDSYNTGELFF.

The gene calls are TRBV20-1 and TRBJ2-7; 10 bases line up with TRBD1. The germline gives CDR1 DFQATT, CDR2 SNEGSKA (reference sequence). This CDR3 comprises 15 residues. V shed 4 bases and J 4 bases; nucleotides not matched to a gene: 10. The CDR3 coding sequence is TGCAGTGCTATCGAGACCGGGACAGGGGCGTACGAGCAGTACTTC. It codes for CSAIETGTGAYEQYF.

Comment on this clonotype: One junction end does not reproduce the germline sequence, and a read error may be involved. The gene calls are TRBV6-5 and TRBJ1-1, with a weak D call TRBD1 (6 bases). Germline lookup yields CDR1 MNHEY and CDR2 SVGAGI. The CDR3 runs 15 residues. CDR3 protein: CAGSHEDRMNTEAFF. The CDR3 DNA is TGTGCCGGCAGTCACGAGGACAGAATGAACACTGAAGCTTTCTTT.

This clonotype came up many times. This chain joins TRBV20-1 and TRBJ1-5; D call uncertain. Trimming took 6 bases from V and 0 from J, leaving 18 bases between them. Germline V gives CDR1 DFQATT, CDR2 SNEGSKA (reference sequence). The CDR3 is 16 residues long. CDR3: CSALGEHSNSNQPQHF. CDR3 in DNA: TGCAGTGCCTTAGGCGAGCACAGCAATAGCAATCAGCCCCAGCATTTT.

The genes are TRBV7-2 and TRBJ2-5; the D gene is possibly TRBD1 (6 bases). The V end was cut by 4 bases, the J end by 0 bases, with 18 bases between. CDR3 length: 17 amino acids. Germline V gene sequence: CDR1 SGHTA, CDR2 FQGNSA. CDR3 in DNA: TGTGCCAGCAGCTGGACAGCCGTCCTAAAGTACCAAGAGACCCAGTACTTC. It yields the protein CASSWTAVLKYQETQYF.

V usage is TRBV15 and J usage is TRBJ2-7; TRBD2 is a possible D gene (5 bases). CDR1 is LNHNV and CDR2 is YYDKDF in the germline V gene (reference sequence). This CDR3 spans 13 amino acids. CDR3: CATSQPSSDEQYV. CDR3 DNA: TGTGCCACCAGCCAGCCTAGCTCCGACGAGCAGTACGTC.

The CDR3 is CASTRAGGNTIYF. CDR3 in DNA: TGTGCCAGTACCCGGGCAGGGGGAAACACCATATATTTT. The chain carries TRBV19 and TRBJ1-3, with a possible D match to TRBD1 (5 bases). This CDR3 has 13 residues. The V gene lost 7 bases and the J gene lost 4 bases, with 11 bases spanning the gap. Germline CDR1 and CDR2: LNHDA and SQIVND (reference sequence).

The chain joins TRBV27 to TRBJ2-1; 8 bases are a match to TRBD2. Germline-derived CDR1 and CDR2 are MNHEY and SMNVEV (reference sequence). The length of the CDR3 is 14 residues. Trimming cost V 5 bases and J 10 bases; bases outside gene matches: 10. For the CDR3, the DNA is TGTGCCAGCAGTCCCGGGGGGGCCTCGGACGAGCAGTTCTTC. Its protein product is CASSPGGASDEQFF.

This clonotype has just a few counts. The rearrangement uses TRBV5-8 and TRBJ1-1; tentative D call: TRBD1 (5 bases). Germline CDR1 is SGHTS and CDR2 is YDEGEE. The CDR3 consists of 15 residues. With 4 bases removed from V and 2 bases from J, the gap between germline ends came to 15 bases. For the CDR3, the DNA is TGTGCCAGCAGCCCCCGGCGGGGCCCAAACACTGAAGCTTTCTTT. Its protein product is CASSPRRGPNTEAFF.